The following is a TCR beta chain sequence with its context. The antigen is not known. V lost 6 bases, J lost 4 bases, and 15 bases lay in between. Germline V gene data show CDR1 as SGHRS and CDR2 as YFSETQ. The CDR3 covers 14 residues. The data are from a study of post-analysis software for immune sequencing data. Included in the TCR beta cDNA libraries were unique molecular identifiers. Each CDR3 protein gets one entry after TCRdb re-called the PCR reads with MiXCR. The sample lists around 440,000 distinct CDR3 sequences, 45% occurring once. General study results and limits: With F measure, samples from one preparation batch clustered together strongly. Patients used about 5 TRBV segments, including TRBV5-6, TRBV5-1 and TRBV20-1, more often than controls.

V usage is TRBV5-1 and J usage is TRBJ2-3; D is perhaps TRBD2 (6 bases). The clonotype originates from a girl aged 10 to 17 with multiple sclerosis. Sequenced: blood. CDR3 amino acids: CASNGGPLPDTQYF. For the CDR3, the DNA is TGCGCCAGCAATGGAGGGCCCCTCCCAGATACGCAGTATTTT.